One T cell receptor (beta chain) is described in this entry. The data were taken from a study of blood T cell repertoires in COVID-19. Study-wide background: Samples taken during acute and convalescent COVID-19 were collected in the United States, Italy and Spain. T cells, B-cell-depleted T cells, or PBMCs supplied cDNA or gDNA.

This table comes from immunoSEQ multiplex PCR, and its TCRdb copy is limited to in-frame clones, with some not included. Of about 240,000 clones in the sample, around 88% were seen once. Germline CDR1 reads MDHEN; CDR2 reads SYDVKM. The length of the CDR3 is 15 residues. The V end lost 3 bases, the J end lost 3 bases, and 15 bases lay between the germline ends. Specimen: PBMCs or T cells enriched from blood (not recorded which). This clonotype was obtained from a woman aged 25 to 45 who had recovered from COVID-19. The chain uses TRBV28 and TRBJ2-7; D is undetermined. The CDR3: CASSLARLILYEQYF. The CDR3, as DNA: TGTGCCAGCAGTTTGGCCAGGTTGATCCTCTACGAGCAGTACTTC.